This T cell receptor beta chain comes out of a study of shared clonotypes between healthy human individuals. Whole-study results and caveats: In having few donors, the study represented limited genetic and exposure-history diversity. Though the depth was large, rarefaction showed that sorted-subset sequencing was incomplete.

Details on this clone: No antigen is known for it.

Naive CD8 populations comprised CD45RO-negative cells positively selected for CCR7, excluding terminally differentiated effector memory CD45RA+ cells. Genomic DNA of every subset was divided equally among multiple immunoSEQ plates. The data were produced by immunoSEQ multiplex PCR, yet TCRdb's version contains in-frame clones alone and is incomplete. The data contain more than 2 million clones, about 95% of them seen just once; the ten biggest clones take up about 1.1%. This CDR3 contains 12 residues. The V gene's germline CDR1 is MNHEY and CDR2 SVGAGI. V shed 6 bases and J shed 1 base, with 4 bases lying between them.

This clonotype was obtained from a man aged 18 to 30 in good health. Sequencing input: naive CD8+ T cells sorted from blood. The chain combines TRBV6-5 with TRBJ1-3; D is unresolved. CDR3 bases: TGTGCCAGCAGGGCTTCTGGAAACACCATATATTTT. It translates to CASRASGNTIYF.